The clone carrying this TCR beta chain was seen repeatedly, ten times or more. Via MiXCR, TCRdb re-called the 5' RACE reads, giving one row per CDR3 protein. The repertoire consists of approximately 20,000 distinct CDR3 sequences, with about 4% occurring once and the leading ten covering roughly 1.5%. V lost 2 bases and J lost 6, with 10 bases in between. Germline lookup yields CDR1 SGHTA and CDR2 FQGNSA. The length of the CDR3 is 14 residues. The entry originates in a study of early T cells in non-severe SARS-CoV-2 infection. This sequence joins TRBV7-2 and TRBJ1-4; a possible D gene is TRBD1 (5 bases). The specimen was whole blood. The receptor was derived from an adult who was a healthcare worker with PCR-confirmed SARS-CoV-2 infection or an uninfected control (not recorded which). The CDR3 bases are TGTGCCAGCAGCTTATGGGACGGAGATGAAAAACTGTTTTTT. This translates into CASSLWDGDEKLFF.